The source of this T cell receptor (beta chain) is a study of breast tumors, draining lymph nodes, adjacent tissues. Findings of the study overall: Data only fit, rather than demonstrated, lymph node origin of most tumor T cells. Compared with lymph nodes, tumors were less diverse; compared with nontumor tissue, more. Compared with basal-like, luminal-like tumors shared significantly more repertoire with nontumor tissue. The data were judged consistent with most tumor T cells coming from lymph node and expanding in tumor.

MiXCR, applied by TCRdb to the multiplex PCR reads, yields one record per CDR3 protein. The sample records roughly 70,000 distinct CDR3 sequences, around two fifths being singletons. There are 14 residues in the CDR3. Per germline, CDR1 ENHRY and CDR2 SYGVKD. Details on this clonotype: Its matching antigen is unknown. A much larger clone differs by one base, so this may be a read error.

V usage is TRBV10-3 and J usage is TRBJ1-5; no reliable D call. The tail of the sequence fits TRBJ2-3 better, so the J call may be wrong. The sequenced sample was breast tumor tissue. The receptor was isolated from a female donor with breast cancer. Some clones in this sample may be carry-over from other donors' samples. The CDR3 DNA follows: TGTGCCAGCATTAAGGGTCTAGAGAATCAGCCCCAGTATTTT. Translation: CASIKGLENQPQYF.